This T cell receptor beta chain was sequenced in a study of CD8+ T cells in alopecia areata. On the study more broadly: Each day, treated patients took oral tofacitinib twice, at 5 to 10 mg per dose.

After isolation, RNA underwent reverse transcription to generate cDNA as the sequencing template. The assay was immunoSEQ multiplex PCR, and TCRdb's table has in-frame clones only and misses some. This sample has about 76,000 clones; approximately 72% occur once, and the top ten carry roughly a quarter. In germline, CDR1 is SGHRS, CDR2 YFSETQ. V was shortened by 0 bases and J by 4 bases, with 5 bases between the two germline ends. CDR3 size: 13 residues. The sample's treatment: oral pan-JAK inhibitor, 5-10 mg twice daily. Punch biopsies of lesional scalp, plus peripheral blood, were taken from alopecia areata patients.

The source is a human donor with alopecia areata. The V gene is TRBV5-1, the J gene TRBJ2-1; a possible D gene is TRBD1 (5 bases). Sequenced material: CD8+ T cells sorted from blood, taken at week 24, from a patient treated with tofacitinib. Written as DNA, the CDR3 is TGCGCCAGCAGCTTGGACAGGTACAATGAGCAGTTCTTC. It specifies CASSLDRYNEQFF.